This T cell receptor (beta chain) comes out of a study of T cell responses to AZD1222 COVID-19 vaccine. Germline V gene sequence: CDR1 SGHRS, CDR2 YFSETQ. This CDR3 comprises 15 residues. V was cut by 0 bases and J by 0 bases, with 10 bases left in between. For this clone: Its antigen is as yet unknown.

Profiled with immunoSEQ multiplex PCR; TCRdb holds only in-frame clones, not every one. This sample has around 120,000 clones, with about 90% found just once. The study, taken as a whole, reports: None of the repertoires were sampled until the peak T cell response had passed. Females outnumbered males among donors, who were mostly white British; clonal diversity was possibly underestimated. Dominant at 160-218 and 743-854, vaccine-associated CD4 TCRs also spanned spike. With two AZD1222 doses given, Spike-specific TCR breadth and depth both rose.

Sequencing was performed on peripheral blood, taken on day 0 of AZD1222 vaccination. The receptor's source is an adult in good health. The genes are TRBV5-1 and TRBJ2-7; no reliable D call. Here the CDR3 DNA reads TGCGCCAGCAGCTTGGGGCAGTTGAGCTCCTACGAGCAGTACTTC. Its translation: CASSLGQLSSYEQYF. Drawing the rest from reference TRBV5-1 and TRBJ2-7, the complete variable domain is KAGVTQTPRYLIKTRGQQVTLSCSPISGHRSVSWYQQTPGQGLQFLFEYFSETQRNKGNFPGRFSGRQFSNSRSEMNVSTLELGDSALYLCASSLGQLSSYEQYFGPGTRLTVT.